This passage covers 11 T cell receptor beta chains from one sample sequenced in a study of T cell repertoires in cytomegalovirus infection. TCRdb independently ran MiXCR on the reads; one entry per CDR3 protein. The sample has 700,000 to 950,000 distinct CDR3 sequences, approximately 30% seen once; the top ten hold 9.5% to 15%. No antigen is known for these receptors. Material: cultured CD8+ T cells from PBMCs, obtained from culture after CMV antigen stimulation. All receptors derive from a human donor in good health (CMV status not recorded). Some clones in this sample may be carry-over from other donors' samples.

This chain connects TRBV27 to TRBJ2-3, with 7 nucleotides matching TRBD1. V lost 4 bases and J lost 2; bases outside the gene matches: 12. The CDR3 is made up of 17 amino acids. CDR1 is MNHEY and CDR2 is SMNVEV in the germline V gene (reference sequence). The CDR3, as DNA: TGTGCCAGCAGTTCCTCCGGGGACAGCCAGAACACAGATACGCAGTATTTT. Amino acid sequence: CASSSSGDSQNTDTQYF.

This clonotype was recorded a few times. This rearrangement joins TRBV15 to TRBJ1-3, with a weak D call TRBD1 (5 bases). V dropped 3 bases and J dropped 7 bases, with 16 bases sitting between them. Germline CDR1 is LNHNV and CDR2 is YYDKDF (reference sequence). CDR3 length equals 15 residues. CDR3 sequence reads: CATSSERGGRNTIYF. In DNA form, the CDR3 reads TGTGCCACCAGCAGCGAAAGGGGTGGCCGTAACACCATATATTTT.

The J gene is TRBJ1-2, the V gene TRBV9, with D uncertain. V lost 0 bases to trimming and J lost 6 bases, with 12 bases between them. Germline V CDR1 and CDR2: SGDLS, YYNGEE. This CDR3 contains 14 residues. Here the CDR3 DNA reads TGTGCCAGCAGCGTAGAAGGACGGTGGGATGGCTACACCTTC. It yields the protein CASSVEGRWDGYTF.

V gene TRBV27 combines with J gene TRBJ2-7, with 7 bases lining up with TRBD1. This CDR3 is 14 amino acids long. The V gene's germline CDR1 is MNHEY and CDR2 SMNVEV (reference sequence). V lost 4 bases, J lost 5 bases, and 8 bases stayed unmatched. The CDR3 loop reads CASSSRTGLDEQYF. In DNA, the CDR3 is TGTGCCAGCAGTTCGCGGACAGGCTTGGACGAGCAGTACTTC.

This clonotype was found many times. The genes are TRBV12-3 or TRBV12-4 and TRBJ1-1, with D possibly being TRBD1 (5 bases). V was shortened by 5 bases and J by 5 bases, with 15 bases between the two germline ends. This CDR3 is 14 amino acids long. CDR3 DNA sequence: TGTGCCAGCAGTAACAGACAAGGGGCAACTGAAGCTTTCTTT. Amino acid sequence: CASSNRQGATEAFF.

This clonotype was seen only once. The V call is TRBV7-9, the J call TRBJ1-1; D is unclear. This CDR3 has 13 residues. V lost 1 base and J 6 bases, leaving 9 bases between the germline ends. Germline V gene data show CDR1 as SEHNR and CDR2 as FQNEAQ (reference sequence). As DNA, the CDR3 is TGTGCCAGCAGCTTAGAGAGACTCCCTGAAGCTTTCTTT. Its translation: CASSLERLPEAFF.

The J gene is TRBJ1-4, the V gene TRBV4-1; 8 positions match TRBD1. CDR1 and CDR2 from the germline V gene are MGHRA and YSYEKL. The CDR3 length is 14 residues. The V segment lost 1 base and the J segment 8 bases; nucleotides outside the gene matches: 3. The CDR3 here is CASSQGTGREKLFF. The CDR3 DNA reads as TGCGCCAGCAGCCAAGGGACAGGGAGGGAAAAACTGTTTTTT.

The J gene is TRBJ1-1, the V gene TRBV6-6, with TRBD1 matching over 7 bases. V trimming: 5 bases; J trimming: 5 bases; junction bases outside the gene matches: 5. This CDR3 is built from 13 residues. Germline lookup yields CDR1 MNHNY and CDR2 SVGAGI (reference sequence). Here the CDR3 reads CASSNRGWTEAFF. The CDR3 nucleotides read TGTGCCAGCAGTAACAGGGGATGGACTGAAGCTTTCTTT.

The genes are TRBV19 and TRBJ1-2, with a weak D call TRBD1 (5 bases). V was cut by 10 bases and J by 2 bases, with 14 bases left in between. CDR3 length: 13 amino acids. Germline lookup yields CDR1 LNHDA and CDR2 SQIVND (reference sequence). This CDR3 reads CATNTGGNYGYTF. In DNA form, the CDR3 reads TGTGCCACCAATACGGGGGGAAACTATGGCTACACCTTC.

This clonotype was detected only a few times. The chain uses TRBV15 and TRBJ2-7; D perhaps matches TRBD1 (6 bases). This CDR3 comprises 15 residues. Trimming left V 5 bases short and J 4 bases short, with 18 bases between. Germline CDR1 is LNHNV and CDR2 is YYDKDF (reference sequence). In DNA, the CDR3 is TGTGCCACCAGCGGCAGCCGGGACACAGCGTACGAGCAGTACTTC. It codes for CATSGSRDTAYEQYF.

Concerning this clonotype itself: A read error may produce the germline difference seen at one junction end. V is TRBV6-1 and J is TRBJ2-7; the D call may be TRBD1 or TRBD2 (6 bases each). The CDR3 runs to 14 residues. CDR1 MNHNS and CDR2 SASEGT come from the germline V gene. The CDR3 region is CASSEVGGGYVQYF. For the CDR3, the DNA is TGTGCCAGCAGTGAAGTGGGGGGCGGGTACGTGCAGTACTTC.